The present entry profiles one T cell receptor (beta chain) with its context. Between the trimmed V and J ends, which lost 5 bases and 9 bases, there was a span of 14 bases. This CDR3 contains 13 residues. Germline V gene lookup returns CDR1 LNHDA and CDR2 SQIVND (reference sequence). Generated by immunoSEQ multiplex PCR, the TCRdb table keeps only in-frame clones and is missing some. The table lists about 92,000 clones, about four fifths of them singletons. The entry originates in a study of control samples from healthy donors and cancer patients. This TCR was sampled from a woman between 55 and 75 years old in good health. The sample taken for sequencing was blood. The rearrangement joins TRBV19 to TRBJ1-5, with D maybe TRBD1 (6 bases). The CDR3 spells CASSSQGRGPQHF. Written as DNA, the CDR3 is TGTGCCAGTAGTTCTCAGGGGCGAGGGCCCCAGCATTTT. The whole variable domain, filled in from reference TRBV19 and TRBJ1-5, reads DGGITQSPKYLFRKEGQNVTLSCEQNLNHDAMYWYRQDPGQGLRLIYYSQIVNDFQKGDIAEGYSVSREKKESFPLTVTSAQKNPTAFYLCASSSQGRGPQHFGDGTRLSIL.